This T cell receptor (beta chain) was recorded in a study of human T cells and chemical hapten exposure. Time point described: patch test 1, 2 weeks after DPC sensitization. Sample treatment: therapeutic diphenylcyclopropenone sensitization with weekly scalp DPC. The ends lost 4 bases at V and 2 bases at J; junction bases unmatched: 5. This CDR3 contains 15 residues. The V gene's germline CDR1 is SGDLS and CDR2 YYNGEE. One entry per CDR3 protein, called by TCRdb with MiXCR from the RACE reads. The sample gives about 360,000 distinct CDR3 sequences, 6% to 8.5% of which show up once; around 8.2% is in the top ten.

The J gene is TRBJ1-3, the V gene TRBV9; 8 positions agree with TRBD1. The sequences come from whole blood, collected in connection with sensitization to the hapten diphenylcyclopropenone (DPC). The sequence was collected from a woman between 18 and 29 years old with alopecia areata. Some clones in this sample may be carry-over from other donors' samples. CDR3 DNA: TGTGCCAGCAGCCGCGAGACAGGGGCTGGAAACACCATATATTTT. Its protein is CASSRETGAGNTIYF.